A selection of T cell receptor beta chains follows, all from one sample in a study of blood T cell repertoires in COVID-19. Using immunoSEQ multiplex PCR, the repertoire was profiled, and TCRdb retains in-frame clones only, with some absent. Of a few hundred thousand clones in the sample, about 85% were seen once. The sequenced sample was peripheral blood. These receptors were taken from a man in his 60s with acute or convalescent COVID-19. Both conserved end residues are part of each CDR3. D genes are given only for firm matches. For some rows the clone size is stated as once, few or many, or as a class when expanded; others skip it.

V	D	J	size	CDR3	DNA
TRBV5-8	TRBD1	TRBJ1-2	-	CASSITGGRNYGYTF	TGTGCCAGCAGCATAACAGGGGGCCGTAACTATGGCTACACCTTC
TRBV19	TRBD1	TRBJ2-2	-	CASLIGGARTGELFF	TGTGCCAGTTTAATAGGGGGCGCGCGGACCGGGGAGCTGTTTTTT
TRBV24-1	-	TRBJ2-7	-	CATQSGWGQEQYF	TGTGCCACCCAGTCGGGTTGGGGGCAAGAGCAGTACTTC
TRBV5-4	-	TRBJ2-5	-	CASSSPTEYQETQYF	TGTGCCAGCAGCTCCCCCACGGAGTACCAAGAGACCCAGTACTTC
TRBV9	-	TRBJ2-7	-	CASSVGLSSYEQYF	TGTGCCAGCAGCGTAGGGTTGAGCTCCTACGAGCAGTACTTC
TRBV5-1	-	TRBJ1-1	-	CASSLPGPTGDTEAFF	TGCGCCAGCAGCTTACCGGGACCGACGGGGGACACTGAAGCTTTCTTT
TRBV14	TRBD2	TRBJ2-1	-	CASSQLAGGREQFF	TGTGCCAGCAGCCAACTAGCGGGGGGGCGTGAGCAGTTCTTC
TRBV19	TRBD1	TRBJ1-4	-	CASSIATGVGTEKLFF	TGTGCCAGTAGTATAGCCACAGGGGTTGGCACTGAAAAACTGTTTTTT
TRBV6-1	-	TRBJ2-7	-	CASSESRVYEQYF	TGTGCCAGCAGTGAATCCAGGGTCTACGAGCAGTACTTC
TRBV28	TRBD1	TRBJ2-1	-	CASSKGTGGAYNEQFF	TGTGCCAGCAGTAAGGGGACAGGGGGCGCCTACAATGAGCAGTTCTTC
TRBV4-1	-	TRBJ2-5	-	CASSQDRVRLETQYF	TGCGCCAGCAGCCAAGACAGGGTGCGATTGGAGACCCAGTACTTC
TRBV6-5	TRBD1	TRBJ1-3	-	CASSNRGSSGNTIYF	TGTGCCAGCAGTAACAGGGGTTCATCTGGAAACACCATATATTTT
TRBV4-1	-	TRBJ2-2	-	CASSQGGGPNGELFF	TGCGCCAGCAGCCAAGGTGGAGGGCCTAACGGGGAGCTGTTTTTT
TRBV6-1	-	TRBJ2-7	-	CASSERELTEPYEQYF	TGTGCCAGCAGTGAAAGGGAACTGACAGAACCCTACGAGCAGTACTTC
TRBV18	TRBD2	TRBJ2-1	-	CASSLGLAGGHYNEQFF	TGTGCCAGCTCACTTGGACTAGCGGGAGGACACTACAATGAGCAGTTCTTC
TRBV15	-	TRBJ2-7	-	CATSRDVGGYEQYF	TGTGCCACCAGCAGAGATGTAGGGGGCTACGAGCAGTACTTC
TRBV28	-	TRBJ2-4	-	CASSYRTYIQYF	TGTGCCAGCAGTTACAGGACATACATTCAGTACTTC
TRBV5-1	-	TRBJ1-2	once	CASRDSGYGYTF	TGCGCCAGCAGGGACAGTGGCTATGGCTACACCTTC
TRBV6-5	-	TRBJ1-5	-	CASRRVYGGNQPQHF	TGTGCCAGCAGACGAGTCTATGGAGGGAATCAGCCCCAGCATTTT
TRBV5-1	TRBD1	TRBJ2-3	-	CASSFTGGTDTQYF	TGCGCCAGCAGCTTTACAGGGGGGACAGATACGCAGTATTTT
TRBV18	-	TRBJ1-1	-	CASSQLEVRTEAFF	TGTGCCAGCTCACAATTGGAGGTCCGGACTGAAGCTTTCTTT
TRBV18	TRBD1	TRBJ1-5	-	CASSPEVGTGPNQPQHF	TGTGCCAGCTCACCAGAAGTCGGGACAGGGCCCAATCAGCCCCAGCATTTT